A single sample is the source of the 15 T cell receptor beta chains below, sequenced in a study of shared clonotypes between healthy human individuals. The table came from immunoSEQ multiplex PCR; TCRdb's copy has only in-frame clones and leaves some out. The sample has fewer than 650,000 clones, 76% seen once; the top ten hold approximately 12%. Sequencing used PBMCs. The receptors here all came from a woman in her forties in good health. Some clones in this sample may be carry-over from other donors' samples.

This clone was observed at least ten times. Additional DNA sequences in this sample encode the identical CDR3. This chain uses TRBV6-4 with TRBJ2-3; 11 bases match TRBD2. Trimming removed 5 bases from V and 5 bases from J; junction bases left unmatched: 6. Per the germline V gene, CDR1 is MRHNA and CDR2 is SNTAGT. The CDR3 consists of 15 residues. CDR3: CASSRLAGQGDTQYF. The CDR3 coding sequence is TGTGCCAGCAGTCGACTAGCGGGACAGGGAGATACGCAGTATTTT.

Concerning this clone itself: A far larger clone is off by one base, so a read error is likely. The rearrangement joins TRBV27 to TRBJ2-7; possibly TRBD1 for D (5 bases). CDR1 and CDR2 from the germline V gene are MNHEY and SMNVEV (reference sequence). CDR3 length: 12 amino acids. Between the trimmed V and J ends, which lost 5 bases and 6 bases, there was a span of 11 bases. Here the CDR3 DNA reads TGTGCCAGCAGTGGTGGGGCCTGCGAGCAGTACTTC. Protein sequence: CASSGGACEQYF.

A remark on this clone: The junction departs from the called germline gene at one end, perhaps through a read error. The chain carries TRBV5-1 and TRBJ2-1, with 7 bases lining up with TRBD2. Germline loops: CDR1 SGHRS, CDR2 YFSETQ. This CDR3 is built from 14 residues. For the CDR3, the DNA is TGCGCCAGCAGCGGGAGGGGCGGAAACAATGAGCGGTTCTTC. It is translated as CASSGRGGNNERFF.

The chain joins TRBV6-1 to TRBJ2-2, with D perhaps TRBD1 (6 bases). Germline V CDR1 and CDR2: MNHNS, SASEGT. The ends were cut back, 3 bases at V and 6 bases at J, with 11 bases in the middle. The CDR3 is 14 residues long. DNA for the CDR3: TGTGCCAGCAGTGAGTCACAGGGACCCGGGGAGCTGTTTTTT. Its protein product is CASSESQGPGELFF.

V gene TRBV13 combines with J gene TRBJ2-7, with TRBD1 matching 8 bases. V was pared by 5 bases and J by 2 bases, with 5 bases of the junction left unmatched. CDR3 length equals 14 residues. Germline values: CDR1 PRHDT, CDR2 FYEKMQ (reference sequence). The CDR3, as DNA: TGTGCCAGCAGCCCAAGGGACAGGACCTACGAGCAGTACTTC. Translated: CASSPRDRTYEQYF.

There are a few counts of this clone. The V and J genes are TRBV28 and TRBJ2-5; D is ambiguous. Looked up from germline, CDR1 is MDHEN and CDR2 is SYDVKM. This CDR3 comprises 12 residues. The V end lost 10 bases, the J end lost 2 bases, and 11 bases lay between the germline ends. The CDR3 region has the DNA TGTGCCACCTTGGCGCTACAAGAGACCCAGTACTTC. It specifies CATLALQETQYF. The complete variable domain, with remaining parts taken from reference TRBV28 and TRBJ2-5, reads DVKVTQSSRYLVKRTGEKVFLECVQDMDHENMFWYRQDPGLGLRLIYFSYDVKMKEKGDIPEGYSVSREKKERFSLILESASTNQTSMYLCATLALQETQYFGPGTRLLVL.

The V call is TRBV27, the J call TRBJ2-1; 10 nucleotides agree with TRBD2. Trimming removed 6 bases from V and 3 bases from J; junction bases left unmatched: 8. The CDR3 is 16 residues long. CDR1 is MNHEY and CDR2 is SMNVEV in the germline V gene (reference sequence). CDR3 protein: CASRFVGTSVYNEQFF. CDR3 bases: TGTGCCAGCAGGTTCGTAGGGACTAGCGTCTACAATGAGCAGTTCTTC.

A remark on this clone: The sample has other DNA sequences that encode this CDR3 too. The J gene is TRBJ1-3, the V gene TRBV5-1, with D unresolved. V was shortened by 0 bases and J by 0 bases, with 7 bases between the two germline ends. This CDR3 comprises 15 residues. Germline CDR1 SGHRS, CDR2 YFSETQ. CDR3 in DNA: TGCGCCAGCAGCTTGGGGGTAAGCTCTGGAAACACCATATATTTT. Its protein is CASSLGVSSGNTIYF.

This clone was found once. The chain has TRBV7-9 and TRBJ1-1; D may be TRBD1 (5 bases). The germline V and J ends were trimmed by 9 bases and 1 base, with 15 bases remaining between them. The CDR3 runs to 14 residues. In germline, CDR1 is SEHNR, CDR2 FQNEAQ (reference sequence). CDR3 protein: CASSWGLKNTEAFF. The CDR3 nucleotides read TGTGCCAGTTCCTGGGGCCTGAAGAACACTGAAGCTTTCTTT.

The chain joins TRBV28 to TRBJ1-1; a weak D match, TRBD1 (6 bases). CDR3 length equals 13 residues. Germline lookup yields CDR1 MDHEN and CDR2 SYDVKM. The V end lost 6 bases, the J end lost 5 bases, and 13 bases lay between the germline ends. The CDR3 DNA sequence: TGTGCCAGCAGGCAACAAGGGGGAACTGAAGCTTTCTTT. The encoded protein is CASRQQGGTEAFF.

The rearrangement links TRBV7-2 to TRBJ1-2; no firm D call. The V and J ends lost 2 bases and 5 bases respectively, with 6 bases between them. Germline CDR1 and CDR2: SGHTA and FQGNSA. CDR3 length: 12 amino acids. The CDR3 bases are TGTGCCAGCAGCTTATTGGGATATGGCTACACCTTC. Amino acids: CASSLLGYGYTF.

This clone was seen only a few times. The chain uses TRBV21-1 and TRBJ2-6; TRBD2 is the table's D call, not checked against the DNA. TRBV21-1 corresponds to a pseudogene. CDR3 length: 19 residues. The DNA of the CDR3 is TGTGCCAGCAGCAAAAGACCCAAGAGGGCGTACGCTAAAGCCAACGTCCTGACTTTC. Translating it yields CASSKRPKRAYAKANVLTF.

The chain couples TRBV30 to TRBJ2-5, with 7 bases matching TRBD1. The CDR3 is made up of 13 amino acids. The ends lost 2 bases at V and 9 bases at J; junction bases unmatched: 9. Germline loops: CDR1 GTSNPN, CDR2 SVGIG (reference sequence). CDR3 region: CAWSTGQPMAQYF. Written as DNA, the CDR3 is TGTGCCTGGAGTACGGGACAGCCAATGGCCCAGTACTTC. Looking up the rest from reference TRBV30 and TRBJ2-5 gives the full variable domain: SQTIHQWPATLVQPVGSPLSLECTVEGTSNPNLYWYRQAAGRGLQLLFYSVGIGQISSEVPQNLSASRPQDRQFILSSKKLLLSDSGFYLCAWSTGQPMAQYFGPGTRLLVL.

The V and J genes are TRBV28 and TRBJ1-1; 10 bases match TRBD1. CDR3 length: 15 amino acids. CDR1 MDHEN and CDR2 SYDVKM come from the germline V gene. The V gene end was trimmed by 6 bases and the J gene end by 4 bases; junction bases not matched to a gene: 8. CDR3 sequence (DNA): TGTGCCAGCAGCACACCGGGACAGGGGACCACTGAAGCTTTCTTT. This encodes CASSTPGQGTTEAFF.

With respect to this clone: Its ends do not fully match the called genes, so a read error is possible. The V call is TRBV27, the J call TRBJ2-1, with 7 nucleotides matching TRBD1. Germline CDR1 reads MNHEY; CDR2 reads SMNVEV (reference sequence). The CDR3 has 15 residues. CDR3 coding DNA: TGTGCCAGCAGTTTGGGACAGCCCCGGTACAATAAGCAGTTCTTC. Its translation is CASSLGQPRYNKQFF.